A selection of T cell receptor beta chains follows, all from one sample in a study of Ad26.COV2.S vaccination and SARS-CoV-2 variants. Here immunoSEQ multiplex PCR was the method, and the copy in TCRdb shows in-frame clones only, minus some. The sample records hundreds of thousands of clones, around 87% being singletons. Sequencing used peripheral blood, obtained in a trial of Ad26.COV2.S vaccine versus placebo. All receptors come from a person between 18 and 65 years old who received the Ad26.COV2.S COVID-19 vaccine or a placebo. Each CDR3 is given with its conserved first and last residue. A D gene is named only where the DNA matches it firmly. Only some rows state a clone size, as once, few, many or a class for expanded clones.

TRBD2	NA	TRBV5-1	TRBJ2-7	TGCGCCAGCAGCCCTACTAGCGGATCCTACGAGCAGTACTTC	CASSPTSGSYEQYF
NA	NA	TRBV7-6	TRBJ1-3	TGTGCCAGCAGCTTTTCATCATCCGACTCTGGAAACACCATATATTTT	CASSFSSSDSGNTIYF
TRBD2	NA	TRBV11-2	TRBJ2-3	TGTGCCAGCAGCTTAGATGGAGCGGGAACAGATACGCAGTATTTT	CASSLDGAGTDTQYF
NA	NA	TRBV7-9	TRBJ1-1	TGTGCCAGCAGCTCTTTGGAGGTGAACACTGAAGCTTTCTTT	CASSSLEVNTEAFF
NA	NA	TRBV19	TRBJ1-1	TGTGCCAGTAGTATATCGGGGTGGAACACTGAAGCTTTCTTT	CASSISGWNTEAFF
TRBD1	NA	TRBV6-5	TRBJ2-5	TGTGCCAGCAGTCCCGGGACAGGTAGAGAGACCCAGTACTTC	CASSPGTGRETQYF
NA	NA	TRBV27	TRBJ2-5	TGTGCCAGCAGAAACCCCCTATTCCAAGAGACCCAGTACTTC	CASRNPLFQETQYF
TRBD2	NA	TRBV5-1	TRBJ2-1	TGCGCCAGCGGCGGGAGTTGGAAGCAGTTCTTC	CASGGSWKQFF
TRBD1	once	TRBV7-2	TRBJ1-6	TGTGCCAGCAGCCCGCAGGGGGGGGTTCAGTCACCCCTCCACTTT	CASSPQGGVQSPLHF
TRBD1	once	TRBV7-2	TRBJ2-3	TGTGCCAGCAGCTACGACAGGGGCACAGATACGCAGTATTTT	CASSYDRGTDTQYF
TRBD1	few	TRBV6-4	TRBJ1-2	TGTGCCAGCAGTGACTTTATCCACGGGACAGGGAATGGCTACACCTTC	CASSDFIHGTGNGYTF
NA	NA	TRBV9	TRBJ1-2	TGTGCCAGCAGCCAGTTGGGGGCTAACTATGGCTACACCTTC	CASSQLGANYGYTF
TRBD1	NA	TRBV30	TRBJ1-2	TGTGCCTGTAGTACCGGGACAGGGTTTGGCTACACCTTC	CACSTGTGFGYTF
NA	NA	TRBV12-3/TRBV12-4	TRBJ2-1	TGTGCCAGCAGTTTTACCGGTGAGCAGTTCTTC	CASSFTGEQFF
NA	once	TRBV7-8	TRBJ2-3	TGTGCCAGCAGCCCCGTGACAGGACTGACGGGGTATACGCAGTATTTT	CASSPVTGLTGYTQYF
NA	NA	TRBV6-5	TRBJ2-7	TGTGCCAGCAGTTCACCCAGACAGTGGCAGTACTTC	CASSSPRQWQYF
NA	NA	TRBV4-3	TRBJ1-3	TGCGCCAGCAGCCAAGATTGGAGCCGGGGCCTCTCTGGAAACACCATATATTTT	CASSQDWSRGLSGNTIYF
TRBD2	NA	TRBV18	TRBJ2-1	TGTGCCAGCTCACCACCCGTTAGCGGGAATGAGCAGTTCTTC	CASSPPVSGNEQFF
NA	NA	TRBV2	TRBJ1-4	TGTGCCAGCAGTGTTCGGGCAACTAATGAAAAACTGTTTTTT	CASSVRATNEKLFF
TRBD1	NA	TRBV7-8	TRBJ2-1	TGTGCCAGCAGCCAAGACAGGGGGAGGTACAATGAGCAGTTCTTC	CASSQDRGRYNEQFF
NA	NA	TRBV5-4	TRBJ2-3	TGTGCCAGCAGCTTGAGGAGGCTAGCGACCCGCACAGATACGCAGTATTTT	CASSLRRLATRTDTQYF
TRBD1	NA	TRBV9	TRBJ2-5	TGTGCCAGCAGCGTAGTTTCAGGGGGCGGTGAGACCCAGTACTTC	CASSVVSGGGETQYF
NA	NA	TRBV7-9	TRBJ2-7	TGTGCCAGCCACGCGCAATCCTACGAGCAGTACTTC	CASHAQSYEQYF
TRBD2	NA	TRBV19	TRBJ2-7	TGTGCCAGTAGTCCGGGACTAGCGGGACCTTTTACCTACGAGCAGTACTTC	CASSPGLAGPFTYEQYF
NA	NA	TRBV10-2	TRBJ2-1	TGCGCCAGCAGTGAAACCACCTACAATGAGCAGTTCTTC	CASSETTYNEQFF
NA	NA	TRBV19	TRBJ1-3	TGTGCCAGTACCGAGGCAGCCAACTACCCCCTTTTCTCTGGAAACACCATATATTTT	CASTEAANYPLFSGNTIYF
NA	NA	TRBV30	TRBJ1-5	TGTGCCTGGAGTCCAGCCGGGATTGGTCAGCCCCAGCATTTT	CAWSPAGIGQPQHF
TRBD2	NA	TRBV11-1	TRBJ2-1	TGTGCCAGCAGCTTTACTAGCGGGACCTACAATGAGCAGTTCTTC	CASSFTSGTYNEQFF
NA	NA	TRBV7-2	TRBJ2-7	TGTGCCAGCAGCGCGAACAGGGTGCCTAGCTACGAGCAGTACTTC	CASSANRVPSYEQYF
TRBD1	NA	TRBV28	TRBJ2-3	TGTGCCAGCAGTTCACAGGGGGCTGGGGCAGATACGCAGTATTTT	CASSSQGAGADTQYF
NA	NA	TRBV5-4	TRBJ2-5	TGTGCCAGCAGCCGAGGGACCCGAAGAGTAGGAGAGACCCAGTACTTC	CASSRGTRRVGETQYF
NA	NA	TRBV30	TRBJ2-7	TGTGCCTGGGGGGCCAAGCAAGGAGTCTCCTACGAGCAGTACTTC	CAWGAKQGVSYEQYF
NA	NA	TRBV19	TRBJ2-3	TGTGCCAGTAGTATGGGGGGGGCCCAAAGCACAGATACGCAGTATTTT	CASSMGGAQSTDTQYF
NA	NA	TRBV5-4	TRBJ1-3	TGTGCCAGCAGTCCTGACAGTCTCTCTGGAAACACCATATATTTT	CASSPDSLSGNTIYF
NA	NA	TRBV30	TRBJ1-2	TGTGCCTGGAGTGTAGGGGGGTCCTCCTATGGCTACACCTTC	CAWSVGGSSYGYTF
NA	NA	TRBV18	TRBJ1-6	TGTGCCAGCTCACCGACTGGAGATTCACCCCTCCACTTT	CASSPTGDSPLHF
NA	once	TRBV5-1	TRBJ2-2	TGCGCCAGCGGGGGGAAGACGAACACCGGGGAGCTGTTTTTT	CASGGKTNTGELFF
TRBD1	once	TRBV2	TRBJ1-2	TGTGCCAGCACCGAGACAGGGAACTATGGCTACACCTTC	CASTETGNYGYTF
TRBD1	once	TRBV10-3	TRBJ1-4	TGTGCCACTCAGGGGGGTGAAAAACTGTTTTTT	CATQGGEKLFF
TRBD1	NA	TRBV18	TRBJ1-5	TGTGCCAGCTCACCCCCCGGACAGGGAATGGGCAATCAGCCCCAGCATTTT	CASSPPGQGMGNQPQHF
NA	NA	TRBV24-1	TRBJ2-2	TGTGCCACCAGTGATTTAGACACCGGGGAGCTGTTTTTT	CATSDLDTGELFF
NA	NA	TRBV6-2/TRBV6-3	TRBJ1-6	TGTGCCAGCAGTTACTCGAGATGGGGGGGCGCGTATAATTCACCCCTCCACTTT	CASSYSRWGGAYNSPLHF
TRBD1	few	TRBV5-1	TRBJ1-1	TGCGCCAGCAGCTTGACAGGGGACACTGAAGCTTTCTTT	CASSLTGDTEAFF
TRBD1	NA	TRBV18	TRBJ2-7	TGTGCCAGCTCACGTACCGGGACAGGGCTCAACGAGCAGTACTTC	CASSRTGTGLNEQYF
NA	NA	TRBV6-6	TRBJ2-5	TGTGCCAGTAGGACGGCGGGTGGAGAGACCCAGTACTTC	CASRTAGGETQYF
NA	NA	TRBV5-1	TRBJ1-2	TGCGCCAGCAGCTTGAACGCGGGGGGTTTAAACTATGGCTACACCTTC	CASSLNAGGLNYGYTF
TRBD2	NA	TRBV11-3	TRBJ2-3	TGTGCCAGCAGTTTTAGCGGGGGTAGCACAGATACGCAGTATTTT	CASSFSGGSTDTQYF
NA	NA	TRBV25-1	TRBJ1-2	TGTGCCAGCAGTGAAGGCAGGTCGAACTTACTCTACGGCTACACCTTC	CASSEGRSNLLYGYTF
NA	NA	TRBV7-8	TRBJ2-1	TGTGCCAGCAGCTTCGTAGCCTACAATGAGCAGTTCTTC	CASSFVAYNEQFF
NA	NA	TRBV2	TRBJ1-2	TGTGCCAGCAGTGATGAGATACAGTCCCAAACATATGGCTACACCTTC	CASSDEIQSQTYGYTF
NA	once	TRBV6-5	TRBJ2-7	TGTGCCAGCAGTTACTATATAGGTTCAGCCTACGAGCAGTACTTC	CASSYYIGSAYEQYF
NA	few	TRBV2	TRBJ1-4	TGTGCCAGCAGTGACGGGGGGCGTGCAACTAATGAAAAACTGTTTTTT	CASSDGGRATNEKLFF
TRBD2	once	TRBV18	TRBJ2-3	TGTGCCAGCTCACCACCTGGACTAGATGAAGATACGCAGTATTTT	CASSPPGLDEDTQYF